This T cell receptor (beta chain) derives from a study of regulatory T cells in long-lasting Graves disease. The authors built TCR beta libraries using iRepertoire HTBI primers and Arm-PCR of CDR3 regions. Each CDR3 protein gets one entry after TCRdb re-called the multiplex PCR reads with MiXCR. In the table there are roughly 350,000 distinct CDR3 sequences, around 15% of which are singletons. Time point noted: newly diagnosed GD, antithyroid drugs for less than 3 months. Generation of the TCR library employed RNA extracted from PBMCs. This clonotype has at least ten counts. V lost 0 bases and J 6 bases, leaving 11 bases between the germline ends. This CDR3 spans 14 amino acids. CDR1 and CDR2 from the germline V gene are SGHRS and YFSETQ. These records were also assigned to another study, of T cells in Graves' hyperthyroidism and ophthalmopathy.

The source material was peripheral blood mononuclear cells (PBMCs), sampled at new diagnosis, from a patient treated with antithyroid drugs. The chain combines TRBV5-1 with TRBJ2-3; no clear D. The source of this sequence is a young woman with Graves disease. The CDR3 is CASSLAAAKDTQYF. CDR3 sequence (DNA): TGCGCCAGCAGCTTGGCCGCCGCCAAGGATACGCAGTATTTT. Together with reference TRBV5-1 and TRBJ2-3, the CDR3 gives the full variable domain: KAGVTQTPRYLIKTRGQQVTLSCSPISGHRSVSWYQQTPGQGLQFLFEYFSETQRNKGNFPGRFSGRQFSNSRSEMNVSTLELGDSALYLCASSLAAAKDTQYFGPGTRLTVL.